Following are 13 T cell receptor beta chains from one sample sequenced in a study of shared clonotypes between healthy human individuals. Here immunoSEQ multiplex PCR was the method, and the copy in TCRdb shows in-frame clones only, minus some. The sample has over a million clones, roughly 98.5% seen once; the top ten hold approximately 0.38%. The sequencing input was naive CD4+ T cells sorted from blood. The subset is: CD45RA+ positively selected. These TCRs come from a man in his thirties or forties in good health.

V gene TRBV28 combines with J gene TRBJ1-5; 7 positions match TRBD1. Looked up from germline, CDR1 is MDHEN and CDR2 is SYDVKM. Trimming took 3 bases from V and 4 from J; bases not matched to a gene: 6. CDR3 length equals 15 residues. The CDR3 region is CASSLYRDRNQPQHF. The CDR3 coding sequence is TGTGCCAGCAGTTTGTACCGGGACAGAAATCAGCCCCAGCATTTT.

The chain recombines TRBV7-9 with TRBJ2-1; 8 bases align to TRBD1. The germline V gene encodes CDR1 SEHNR and CDR2 FQNEAQ (reference sequence). The CDR3 extends over 14 amino acids. V shed 5 bases and J 9 bases; nucleotides not matched to a gene: 9. The CDR3 nucleotides are TGTGCCAGCAGCCATAACCGACAGGGGACTGAGCAGTTCTTC. It yields the protein CASSHNRQGTEQFF.

The chain combines TRBV4-1 with TRBJ1-5; maybe TRBD1 (6 bases). Germline assignment: CDR1 MGHRA and CDR2 YSYEKL. Trimming cost V 3 bases and J 4 bases, with 7 bases left between them. This CDR3 region has 13 residues. The CDR3 DNA reads as TGCGCCAGCAGCCAGGACAGAAATCAGCCCCAGCATTTT. This translates into CASSQDRNQPQHF.

The chain combines TRBV18 with TRBJ2-7, with unresolved D. The ends were cut back, 2 bases at V and 2 bases at J, with 10 bases in the middle. The CDR3 is made up of 14 amino acids. CDR1 and CDR2 from the germline V gene are KGHSH and LQKENI. Here the CDR3 reads CASSPNGPPYEQYF. DNA of the CDR3: TGTGCCAGCTCACCAAATGGGCCCCCCTACGAGCAGTACTTC.

Regarding this clone: This sample includes further DNA sequences coding for the same CDR3. This sequence joins TRBV18 and TRBJ2-3; D is unclear. V gave up 2 bases and J gave up 0 bases, with 3 bases separating them. The germline CDR1 and CDR2 sequences are KGHSH and LQKENI. CDR3 length: 13 residues. The CDR3 spells CASSPESTDTQYF. The DNA of the CDR3 is TGTGCCAGCTCACCAGAGAGCACAGATACGCAGTATTTT.

The chain recombines TRBV7-9 with TRBJ2-5; 7 nucleotides line up with TRBD2. The trim removed 9 bases at V and 4 bases at J, leaving 11 bases unmatched. Germline V lookup: CDR1 SEHNR, CDR2 FQNEAQ (reference sequence). This CDR3 spans 14 amino acids. For the CDR3, the DNA is TGTGCCAGTTCCCTAGGGCGGGAGCCAGAGACCCAGTACTTC. It translates to CASSLGREPETQYF.

The V and J genes are TRBV9 and TRBJ1-1; D possibly corresponds to TRBD1 (6 bases). The CDR3 has 14 amino acids. V gave up 3 bases and J gave up 2 bases, with 11 bases separating them. Germline CDR1 reads SGDLS; CDR2 reads YYNGEE. The CDR3, as DNA: TGTGCCAGCAGCGCGAACAGGGTTAACACTGAAGCTTTCTTT. Amino acid sequence: CASSANRVNTEAFF.

The V and J genes are TRBV27 and TRBJ2-1, with TRBD2 identical over 14 bases. Unmatched junction bases numbered 12, after V lost 7 bases and J lost 4 bases. CDR3 length: 18 amino acids. Germline V gives CDR1 MNHEY, CDR2 SMNVEV (reference sequence). CDR3 protein: CASKPGLAGVGGYNEQFF. The CDR3 DNA reads as TGTGCCAGCAAACCGGGACTAGCGGGAGTTGGCGGGTACAATGAGCAGTTCTTC.

The V call is TRBV19, the J call TRBJ2-1, with 9 bases lining up with TRBD2. CDR1 and CDR2 from the germline V gene are LNHDA and SQIVND (reference sequence). V trimming: 10 bases; J trimming: 10 bases; junction bases outside the gene matches: 8. CDR3 size: 12 residues. The chain's CDR3 is CATSGRGGEQFF. The CDR3 nucleotides read TGTGCCACCTCCGGGCGGGGGGGCGAGCAGTTCTTC.

The genes are TRBV14 and TRBJ2-7; TRBD2 agrees at 13 bases. This CDR3 is 17 amino acids long. V dropped 1 base and J dropped 7; count of bases not matched to a gene: 10. The V gene's germline CDR1 is SGHDN and CDR2 FVKESK. The CDR3 region has the DNA TGTGCCAGCAGCCAAGTACTCGGACTAGCGGGAGTCGGTGAGCAGTACTTC. This sequence encodes CASSQVLGLAGVGEQYF.

The V call is TRBV2, the J call TRBJ2-7; 7 positions agree with TRBD2. V trimming: 6 bases; J trimming: 3 bases; junction bases outside the gene matches: 11. The CDR3 is made up of 15 amino acids. Germline V gives CDR1 SNHLY, CDR2 FYNNEI. This CDR3 is CASRPNLAANYEQYF. DNA of the CDR3: TGTGCCAGCAGACCCAATCTAGCGGCTAACTACGAGCAGTACTTC.

The chain employs TRBV5-6 and TRBJ2-7; TRBD1 aligns across 8 bases. The V segment lost 4 bases and the J segment 3 bases; nucleotides outside the gene matches: 9. The CDR3 spans 15 residues. Germline CDR1 is SGHDT and CDR2 is YYEEEE. DNA for the CDR3: TGTGCCAGCAGCCCGGGGACAGGACCTTACTACGAGCAGTACTTC. Residues: CASSPGTGPYYEQYF.

The chain recombines TRBV9 with TRBJ2-7; TRBD2 agrees at 11 bases. CDR1 and CDR2 from the germline V gene are SGDLS and YYNGEE. The CDR3 is made up of 16 amino acids. Unmatched junction bases numbered 10, after V lost 4 bases and J lost 4 bases. CDR3 nucleotides: TGTGCCAGCAGCCCTCAGCTTACTAGCGGGAGTTACGAGCAGTACTTC. It specifies CASSPQLTSGSYEQYF.